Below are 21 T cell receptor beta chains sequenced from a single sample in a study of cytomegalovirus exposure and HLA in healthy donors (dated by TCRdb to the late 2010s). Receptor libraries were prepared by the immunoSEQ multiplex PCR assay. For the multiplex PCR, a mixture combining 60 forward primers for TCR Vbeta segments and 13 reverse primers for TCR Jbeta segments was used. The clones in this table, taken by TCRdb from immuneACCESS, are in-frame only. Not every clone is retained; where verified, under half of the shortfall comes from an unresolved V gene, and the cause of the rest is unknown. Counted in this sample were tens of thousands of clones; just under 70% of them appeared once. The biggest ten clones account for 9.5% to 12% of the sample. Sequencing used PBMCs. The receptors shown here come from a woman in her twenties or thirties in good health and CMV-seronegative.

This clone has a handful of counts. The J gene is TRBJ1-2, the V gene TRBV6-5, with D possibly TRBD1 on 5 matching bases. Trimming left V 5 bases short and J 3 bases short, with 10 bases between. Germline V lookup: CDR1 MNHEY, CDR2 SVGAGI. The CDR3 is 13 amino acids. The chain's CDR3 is CASSASGDYGYTF. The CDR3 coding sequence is TGTGCCAGCAGTGCGTCGGGGGACTATGGCTACACCTTC.

The CDR3 sequence: CASSAAGTVNQPQHF. The CDR3 nucleotides read TGTGCCAGCAGCGCCGCCGGGACAGTCAATCAGCCCCAGCATTTT. V gene TRBV9 combines with J gene TRBJ1-5; 7 bases are shared with TRBD1. The length of the CDR3 is 15 residues. Per the germline V gene, CDR1 is SGDLS and CDR2 is YYNGEE. V shed 3 bases and J 3 bases; nucleotides not matched to a gene: 6.

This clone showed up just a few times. The CDR3 DNA follows: TGTGCCAGCACCTCCTCGAGTACGGGGTACCAAGAGACCCAGTACTTC. Protein: CASTSSSTGYQETQYF. The chain carries TRBV7-2 and TRBJ2-5, with a weak D call TRBD2 (5 bases). Germline lookup yields CDR1 SGHTA and CDR2 FQGNSA. This CDR3 is built from 16 residues. Trimming stripped 7 bases from V and 0 bases from J, with 18 bases between.

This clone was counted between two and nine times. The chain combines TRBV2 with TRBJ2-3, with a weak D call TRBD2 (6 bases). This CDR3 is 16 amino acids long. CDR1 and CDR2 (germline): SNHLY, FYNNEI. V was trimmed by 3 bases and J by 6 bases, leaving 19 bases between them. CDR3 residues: CASSDGGSYLGDTQYF. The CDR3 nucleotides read TGTGCCAGCAGTGATGGGGGGTCCTACCTTGGGGATACGCAGTATTTT.

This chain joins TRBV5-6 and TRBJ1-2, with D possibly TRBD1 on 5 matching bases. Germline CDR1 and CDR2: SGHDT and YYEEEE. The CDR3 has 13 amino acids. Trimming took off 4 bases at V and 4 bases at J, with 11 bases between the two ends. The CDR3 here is CASSDRGIYGYTF. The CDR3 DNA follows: TGTGCCAGCAGCGATAGGGGAATCTATGGCTACACCTTC.

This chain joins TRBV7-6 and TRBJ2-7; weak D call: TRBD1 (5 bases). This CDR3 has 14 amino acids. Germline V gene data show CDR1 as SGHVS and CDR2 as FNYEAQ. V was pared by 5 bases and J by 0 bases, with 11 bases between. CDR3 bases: TGTGCCAGCAGCCGCAGGACAAGCTCCTACGAGCAGTACTTC. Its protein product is CASSRRTSSYEQYF.

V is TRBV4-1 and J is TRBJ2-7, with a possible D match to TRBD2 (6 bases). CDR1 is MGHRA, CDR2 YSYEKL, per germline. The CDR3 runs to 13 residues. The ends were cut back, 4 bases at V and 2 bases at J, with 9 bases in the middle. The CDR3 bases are TGCGCCAGCAGCCCTAGCGAACCCTACGAGCAGTACTTC. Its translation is CASSPSEPYEQYF.

CDR3 in amino acids: CASSYWEGSTEAFF. In DNA, the CDR3 is TGTGCCAGCAGTTACTGGGAGGGATCCACTGAAGCTTTCTTT. The gene calls are TRBV6-5 and TRBJ1-1; unclear D gene. CDR3 length: 14 residues. From germline, CDR1 is MNHEY and CDR2 SVGAGI. Trimming took off 1 base at V and 4 bases at J, with 10 bases between the two ends.

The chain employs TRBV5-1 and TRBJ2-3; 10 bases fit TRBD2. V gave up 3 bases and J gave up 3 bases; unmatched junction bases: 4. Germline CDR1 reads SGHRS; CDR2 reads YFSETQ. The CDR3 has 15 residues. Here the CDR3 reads CASSSGTSVTDTQYF. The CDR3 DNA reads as TGCGCCAGCAGCTCCGGGACTAGCGTAACAGATACGCAGTATTTT. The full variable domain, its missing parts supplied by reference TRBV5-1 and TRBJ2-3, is KAGVTQTPRYLIKTRGQQVTLSCSPISGHRSVSWYQQTPGQGLQFLFEYFSETQRNKGNFPGRFSGRQFSNSRSEMNVSTLELGDSALYLCASSSGTSVTDTQYFGPGTRLTVL.

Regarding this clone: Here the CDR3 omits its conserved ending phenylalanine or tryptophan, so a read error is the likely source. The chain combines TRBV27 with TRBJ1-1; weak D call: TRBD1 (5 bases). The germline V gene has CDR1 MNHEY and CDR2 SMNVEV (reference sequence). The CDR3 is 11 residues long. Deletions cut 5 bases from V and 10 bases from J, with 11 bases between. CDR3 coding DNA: TGTGCCAGCAGTGCGGGGGGGGGAGCTTTCGTT. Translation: CASSAGGGAFV.

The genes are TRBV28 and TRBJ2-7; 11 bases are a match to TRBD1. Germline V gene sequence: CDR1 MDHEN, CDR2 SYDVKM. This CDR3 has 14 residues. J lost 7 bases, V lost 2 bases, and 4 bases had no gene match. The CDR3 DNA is TGTGCCAGCAGTTTAGCAGGGACAGGGGGAGAGCAGTACTTC. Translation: CASSLAGTGGEQYF.

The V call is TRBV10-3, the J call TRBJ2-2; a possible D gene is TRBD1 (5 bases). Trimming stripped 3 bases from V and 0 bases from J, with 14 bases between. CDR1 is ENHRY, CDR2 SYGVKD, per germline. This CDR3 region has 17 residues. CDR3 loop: CAISDSQGIANTGELFF. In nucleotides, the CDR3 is TGTGCCATCAGTGACAGTCAGGGAATCGCGAACACCGGGGAGCTGTTTTTT.

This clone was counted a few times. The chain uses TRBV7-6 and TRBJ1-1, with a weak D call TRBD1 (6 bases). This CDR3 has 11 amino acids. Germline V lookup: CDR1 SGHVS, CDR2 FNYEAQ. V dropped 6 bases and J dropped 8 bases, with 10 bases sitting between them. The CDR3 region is CASSPDREAFF. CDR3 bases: TGTGCCAGCAGTCCCGACAGGGAAGCTTTCTTT. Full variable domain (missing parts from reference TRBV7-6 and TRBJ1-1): GAGVSQSPRYKVTKRGQDVALRCDPISGHVSLYWYRQALGQGPEFLTYFNYEAQQDKSGLPNDRFSAERPEGSISTLTIQRTEQRDSAMYRCASSPDREAFFGQGTRLTVV.

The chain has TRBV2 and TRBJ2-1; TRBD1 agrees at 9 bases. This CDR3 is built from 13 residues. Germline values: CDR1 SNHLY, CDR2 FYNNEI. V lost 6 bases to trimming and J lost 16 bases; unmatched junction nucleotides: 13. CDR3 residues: CASSTDWDRARFF. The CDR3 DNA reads TGTGCCAGCAGCACTGATTGGGACAGGGCTCGCTTCTTC.

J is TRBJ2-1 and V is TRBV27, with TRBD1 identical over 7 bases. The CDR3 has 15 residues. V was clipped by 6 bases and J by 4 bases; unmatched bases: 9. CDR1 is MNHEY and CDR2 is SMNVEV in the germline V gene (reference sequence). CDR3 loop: CASRGSGTAYNEQFF. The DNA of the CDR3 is TGTGCCAGCAGGGGGTCCGGGACAGCTTACAATGAGCAGTTCTTC.

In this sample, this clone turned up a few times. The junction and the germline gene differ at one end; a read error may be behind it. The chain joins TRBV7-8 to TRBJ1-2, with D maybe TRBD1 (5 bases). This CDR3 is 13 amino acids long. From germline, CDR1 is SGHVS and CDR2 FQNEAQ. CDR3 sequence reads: CASSLGAGTGSTF. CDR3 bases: TGTGCCAGCAGCTTAGGTGCAGGGACTGGCTCCACCTTC.

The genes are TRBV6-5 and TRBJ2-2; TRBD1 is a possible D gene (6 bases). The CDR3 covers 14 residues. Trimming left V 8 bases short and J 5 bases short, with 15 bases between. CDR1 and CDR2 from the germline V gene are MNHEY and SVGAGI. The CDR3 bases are TGTGCCAGCTCCTTCGGACAGCCTACCGGGGAGCTGTTTTTT. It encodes CASSFGQPTGELFF.

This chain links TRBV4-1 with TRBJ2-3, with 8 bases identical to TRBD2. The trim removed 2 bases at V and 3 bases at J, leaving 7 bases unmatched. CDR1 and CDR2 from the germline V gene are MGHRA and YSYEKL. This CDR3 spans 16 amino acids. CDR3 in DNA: TGCGCCAGCAGCCAAACGGGGGGGCCGAGGACAGATACGCAGTATTTT. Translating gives CASSQTGGPRTDTQYF.

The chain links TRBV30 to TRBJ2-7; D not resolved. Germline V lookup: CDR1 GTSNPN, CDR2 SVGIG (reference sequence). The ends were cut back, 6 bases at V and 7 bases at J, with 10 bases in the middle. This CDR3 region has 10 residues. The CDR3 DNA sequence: TGTGCCTGCCAAACGGGTGAGCAGTACTTC. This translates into CACQTGEQYF.

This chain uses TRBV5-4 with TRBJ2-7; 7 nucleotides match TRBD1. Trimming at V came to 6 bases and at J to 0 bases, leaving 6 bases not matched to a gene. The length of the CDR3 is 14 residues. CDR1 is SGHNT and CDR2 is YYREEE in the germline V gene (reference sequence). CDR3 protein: CASTQDRSSYEQYF. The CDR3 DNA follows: TGTGCCAGCACCCAGGACAGGAGCTCCTACGAGCAGTACTTC.

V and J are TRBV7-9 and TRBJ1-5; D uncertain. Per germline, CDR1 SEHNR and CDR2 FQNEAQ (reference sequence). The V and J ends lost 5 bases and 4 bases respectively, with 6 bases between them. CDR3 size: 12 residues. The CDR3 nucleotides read TGTGCCAGCAGCGTAATAAATCAGCCCCAGCATTTT. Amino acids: CASSVINQPQHF.